The rows below give T cell receptor beta chains drawn from one sample of a study of T cells in Graves' hyperthyroidism and ophthalmopathy. TCRdb used MiXCR to reprocess the multiplex PCR reads, holding one entry per CDR3 protein. The data contain 250,000 to 300,000 distinct CDR3 sequences, around 19% of them seen just once; the ten biggest clones take up less than 40%. Material for sequencing was blood. The receptors were sampled from a man between 45 and 60 years old with Graves' ophthalmopathy. Each CDR3 is given with its conserved first and last residue. The order of the fields is J gene, D gene, clone size, V gene, CDR3 protein, CDR3 DNA. A D gene is named only where the DNA matches it firmly. The size field is filled for only some rows; it gives once, few, many or a size class.

J gene: TRBJ2-2; D gene: .; clone size: few; V gene: TRBV27; CDR3 protein: CASMRVLSGELFF; CDR3 DNA: TGTGCCAGCATGAGGGTTTTAAGCGGGGAGCTGTTTTTT
J gene: TRBJ2-4; D gene: .; clone size: .; V gene: TRBV5-6; CDR3 protein: CASSPGAVNIQYF; CDR3 DNA: TGTGCCAGCAGCCCCGGGGCCGTAAACATTCAGTACTTC
J gene: TRBJ2-1; D gene: TRBD2; clone size: .; V gene: TRBV2; CDR3 protein: CASARGGGRNEQFF; CDR3 DNA: TGTGCCAGCGCCCGGGGGGGGGGGCGAAATGAGCAGTTCTTC
J gene: TRBJ2-1; D gene: .; clone size: .; V gene: TRBV27; CDR3 protein: CASSSILQGYNEQFF; CDR3 DNA: TGTGCCAGCAGTTCCATTCTACAGGGATACAATGAGCAGTTCTTC
J gene: TRBJ2-1; D gene: TRBD2; clone size: few; V gene: TRBV15; CDR3 protein: CATSRGLAGGPNEQFF; CDR3 DNA: TGTGCCACCAGCAGGGGACTAGCGGGAGGGCCCAATGAGCAGTTCTTC
J gene: TRBJ2-5; D gene: .; clone size: many; V gene: TRBV7-3; CDR3 protein: CASSLTQGKGETQYF; CDR3 DNA: TGTGCCAGCAGCTTAACGCAAGGGAAAGGAGAGACCCAGTACTTC
J gene: TRBJ2-3; D gene: .; clone size: many; V gene: TRBV7-2; CDR3 protein: CASSPGTVSDTQYF; CDR3 DNA: TGTGCCAGCAGCCCAGGGACTGTCTCAGATACGCAGTATTTT
J gene: TRBJ2-7; D gene: TRBD2; clone size: .; V gene: TRBV25-1; CDR3 protein: CASSDSSGRNSYEQYF; CDR3 DNA: TGTGCCAGCAGTGACTCTAGCGGGAGGAACTCCTACGAGCAGTACTTC
J gene: TRBJ2-7; D gene: TRBD1; clone size: .; V gene: TRBV15; CDR3 protein: CATSRDLGTGNEQYF; CDR3 DNA: TGTGCCACCAGCAGAGATCTAGGGACAGGCAACGAGCAGTACTTC
J gene: TRBJ2-2; D gene: TRBD1; clone size: .; V gene: TRBV12-3/TRBV12-4; CDR3 protein: CASSYRTGGDTGELFF; CDR3 DNA: TGTGCCAGCAGTTACCGGACAGGGGGAGACACCGGGGAGCTGTTTTTT
J gene: TRBJ2-1; D gene: .; clone size: few; V gene: TRBV6-5; CDR3 protein: CASSYSNTRWDEQFF; CDR3 DNA: TGTGCCAGCAGTTACTCGAATACTAGGTGGGATGAGCAGTTCTTC
J gene: TRBJ2-1; D gene: TRBD2; clone size: many; V gene: TRBV2; CDR3 protein: CASSEFGLAGGRSSYNEQFF; CDR3 DNA: TGTGCCAGCAGTGAATTCGGACTAGCGGGAGGGCGGAGCTCCTACAATGAGCAGTTCTTC
J gene: TRBJ1-1; D gene: .; clone size: many; V gene: TRBV28; CDR3 protein: CASRQGLNTEAFF; CDR3 DNA: TGTGCCAGCAGGCAGGGGTTGAACACTGAAGCTTTCTTT
J gene: TRBJ2-7; D gene: .; clone size: many; V gene: TRBV20-1; CDR3 protein: CSASSGGGAREQYF; CDR3 DNA: TGCAGTGCTAGTTCAGGCGGAGGGGCGCGCGAGCAGTACTTC
J gene: TRBJ2-1; D gene: TRBD2; clone size: .; V gene: TRBV6-2/TRBV6-3; CDR3 protein: CATTGLAGDPSSYNEQFF; CDR3 DNA: TGTGCCACCACTGGTCTAGCGGGAGATCCTAGCTCCTACAATGAGCAGTTCTTC
J gene: TRBJ2-1; D gene: .; clone size: many; V gene: TRBV18; CDR3 protein: CASSPEGLANEQFF; CDR3 DNA: TGTGCCAGCTCACCAGAGGGTTTGGCCAATGAGCAGTTCTTC
J gene: TRBJ2-3; D gene: .; clone size: few; V gene: TRBV5-1; CDR3 protein: CASSPQVLDTQYF; CDR3 DNA: TGCGCCAGCAGCCCCCAGGTTCTAGATACGCAGTATTTT
J gene: TRBJ1-5; D gene: TRBD1; clone size: many; V gene: TRBV28; CDR3 protein: CASRGQGGGNQPQHF; CDR3 DNA: TGTGCCAGCAGAGGACAGGGGGGCGGCAATCAGCCCCAGCATTTT
J gene: TRBJ2-5; D gene: TRBD2; clone size: many; V gene: TRBV2; CDR3 protein: CASIRGREETQYF; CDR3 DNA: TGTGCCAGCATTCGAGGGAGGGAAGAGACCCAGTACTTC
J gene: TRBJ2-5; D gene: .; clone size: few; V gene: TRBV28; CDR3 protein: CASSSTLETQYF; CDR3 DNA: TGTGCCAGCAGTTCCACTTTGGAGACCCAGTACTTC
J gene: TRBJ2-1; D gene: .; clone size: many; V gene: TRBV30; CDR3 protein: CAWSVRALSSYNEQFF; CDR3 DNA: TGTGCCTGGAGTGTCAGAGCGTTAAGCTCCTACAATGAGCAGTTCTTC
J gene: TRBJ1-1; D gene: .; clone size: many; V gene: TRBV30; CDR3 protein: CAWVREGRDTEAFF; CDR3 DNA: TGTGCCTGGGTAAGGGAAGGGAGGGACACTGAAGCTTTCTTT
J gene: TRBJ2-7; D gene: .; clone size: many; V gene: TRBV11-2; CDR3 protein: CASSLVLASSYEQYF; CDR3 DNA: TGTGCCAGCAGCTTAGTGCTAGCTAGCTCCTACGAGCAGTACTTC
J gene: TRBJ2-2; D gene: .; clone size: few; V gene: TRBV7-9; CDR3 protein: CASSPTGGELFF; CDR3 DNA: TGTGCCAGCAGCCCCACCGGCGGGGAGCTGTTTTTT